The clone carrying this T cell receptor beta chain was seen repeatedly, ten times or more. The antigen is undetermined. RNA transcripts provided the source from which TCR beta CDR3 regions were amplified. Carried out on the TCR CDR3, a first-round RT-PCR used the HTBI primer set. Each CDR3 protein gets one entry after TCRdb re-called the multiplex PCR reads with MiXCR. Here the sample spans a few hundred thousand distinct CDR3 sequences, roughly 14% being singletons. Per the germline V gene, CDR1 is KGHDR and CDR2 is SFDVKD. V shed 0 bases and J 0 bases; nucleotides not matched to a gene: 5. The CDR3 is 19 amino acids. The data were obtained in a study of T cells in Graves' hyperthyroidism and ophthalmopathy. Study-level results: Ophthalmopathy was distinguished from stable hyperthyroidism by 13 V-J signatures.

The chain has TRBV24-1 and TRBJ2-2; TRBD2 agrees at 11 bases. The sequence was obtained from a woman aged 18-29 years with Graves' hyperthyroidism. Sample: blood. CDR3 DNA: TGTGCCACCAGTGATTTGAGACTAGCGGGGCGCGCGAACACCGGGGAGCTGTTTTTT. This codes for CATSDLRLAGRANTGELFF.